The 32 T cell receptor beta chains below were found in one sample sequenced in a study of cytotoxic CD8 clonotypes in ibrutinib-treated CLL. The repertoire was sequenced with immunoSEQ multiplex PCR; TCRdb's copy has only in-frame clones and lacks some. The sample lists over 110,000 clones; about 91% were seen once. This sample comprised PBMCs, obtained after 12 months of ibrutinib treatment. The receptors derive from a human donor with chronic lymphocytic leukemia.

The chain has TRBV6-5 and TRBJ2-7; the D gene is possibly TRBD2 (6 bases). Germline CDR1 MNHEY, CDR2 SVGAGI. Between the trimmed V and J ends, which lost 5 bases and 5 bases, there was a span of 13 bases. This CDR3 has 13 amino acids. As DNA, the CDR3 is TGTGCCAGCAGTCTACAAACGGGGGACGAGCAGTACTTC. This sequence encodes CASSLQTGDEQYF.

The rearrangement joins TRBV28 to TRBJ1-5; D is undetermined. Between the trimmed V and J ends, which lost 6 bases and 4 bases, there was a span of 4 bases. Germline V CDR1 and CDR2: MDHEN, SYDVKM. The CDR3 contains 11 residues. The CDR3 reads CASSTNQPQHF. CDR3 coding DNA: TGTGCCAGCAGCACTAATCAGCCCCAGCATTTT.

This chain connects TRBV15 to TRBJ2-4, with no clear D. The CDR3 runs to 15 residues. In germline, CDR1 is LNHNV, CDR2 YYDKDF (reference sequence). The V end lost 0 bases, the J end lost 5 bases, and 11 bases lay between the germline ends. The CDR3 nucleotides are TGTGCCACCAGCAGAGATATCGGAAAGGAAAACATTCAGTACTTC. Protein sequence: CATSRDIGKENIQYF.

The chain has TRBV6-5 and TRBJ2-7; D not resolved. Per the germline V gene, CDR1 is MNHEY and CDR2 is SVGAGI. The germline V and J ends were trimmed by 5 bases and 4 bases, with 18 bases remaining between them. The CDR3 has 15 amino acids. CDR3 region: CASSPEYAIGYEQYF. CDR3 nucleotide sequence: TGTGCCAGCAGTCCAGAGTACGCAATAGGGTACGAGCAGTACTTC.

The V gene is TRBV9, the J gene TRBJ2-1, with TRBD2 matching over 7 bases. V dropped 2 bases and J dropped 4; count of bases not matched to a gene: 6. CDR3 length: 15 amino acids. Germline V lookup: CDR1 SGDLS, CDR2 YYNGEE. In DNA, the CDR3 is TGTGCCAGCAGCGTTTGGGACGGGGGGTACAATGAGCAGTTCTTC. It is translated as CASSVWDGGYNEQFF.

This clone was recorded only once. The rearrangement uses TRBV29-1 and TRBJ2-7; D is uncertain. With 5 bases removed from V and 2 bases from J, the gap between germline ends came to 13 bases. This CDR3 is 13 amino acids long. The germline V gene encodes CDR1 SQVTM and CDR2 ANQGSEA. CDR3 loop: CSVRAAITYEQYF. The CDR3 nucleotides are TGCAGCGTTCGAGCAGCGATTACCTACGAGCAGTACTTC.

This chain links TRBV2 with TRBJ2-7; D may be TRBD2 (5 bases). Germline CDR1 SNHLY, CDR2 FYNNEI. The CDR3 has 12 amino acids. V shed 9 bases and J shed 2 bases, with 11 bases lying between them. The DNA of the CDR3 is TGTGCCAGTGGAAGCGGAACCTACGAGCAGTACTTC. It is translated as CASGSGTYEQYF.

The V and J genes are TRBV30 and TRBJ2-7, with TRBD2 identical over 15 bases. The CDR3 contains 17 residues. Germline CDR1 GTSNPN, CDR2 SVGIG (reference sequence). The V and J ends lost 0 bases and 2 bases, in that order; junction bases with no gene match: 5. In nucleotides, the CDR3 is TGTGCCTGGAGTGTATTCCGGACTAGCGGGAGGGCCTACGAGCAGTACTTC. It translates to CAWSVFRTSGRAYEQYF.

This CDR3 reads CASSLKDGPYEQYF. Here the CDR3 DNA reads TGCGCCAGCAGCCTTAAAGACGGGCCCTACGAGCAGTACTTC. The chain uses TRBV4-1 and TRBJ2-7; D unresolved. Trimming shortened V by 4 bases and J by 2 bases, and 12 bases separated the two germline ends. In germline, CDR1 is MGHRA, CDR2 YSYEKL. This CDR3 has 14 residues.

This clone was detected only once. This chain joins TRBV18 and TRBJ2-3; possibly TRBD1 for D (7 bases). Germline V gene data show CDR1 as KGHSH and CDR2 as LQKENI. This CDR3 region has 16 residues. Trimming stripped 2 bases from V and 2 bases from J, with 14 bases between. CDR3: CASSPNQGGTTDTQYF. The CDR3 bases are TGTGCCAGCTCACCAAATCAGGGGGGTACCACAGATACGCAGTATTTT.

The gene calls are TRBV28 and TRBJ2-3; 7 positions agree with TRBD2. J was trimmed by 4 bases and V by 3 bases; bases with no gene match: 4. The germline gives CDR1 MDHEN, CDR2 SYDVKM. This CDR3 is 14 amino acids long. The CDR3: CASSFAGVPDTQYF. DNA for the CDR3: TGTGCCAGCAGTTTTGCGGGAGTGCCAGATACGCAGTATTTT.

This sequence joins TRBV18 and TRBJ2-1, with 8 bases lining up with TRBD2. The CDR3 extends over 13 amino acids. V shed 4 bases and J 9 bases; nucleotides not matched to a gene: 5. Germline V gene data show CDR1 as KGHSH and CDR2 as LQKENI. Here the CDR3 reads CASSQTSGGEQFF. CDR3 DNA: TGTGCCAGCTCACAAACTAGCGGAGGTGAGCAGTTCTTC.

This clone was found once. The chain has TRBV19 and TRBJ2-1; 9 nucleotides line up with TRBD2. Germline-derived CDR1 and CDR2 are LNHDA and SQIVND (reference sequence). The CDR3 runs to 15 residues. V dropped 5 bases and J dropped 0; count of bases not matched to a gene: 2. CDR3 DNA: TGTGCCAGTAGTCCGACTAGCGGCTCCTACAATGAGCAGTTCTTC. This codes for CASSPTSGSYNEQFF.

The CDR3 sequence is CASSGGVGLQPQHF. DNA for the CDR3: TGTGCCAGCAGTGGGGGAGTGGGGCTGCAGCCCCAGCATTTT. V and J are TRBV2 and TRBJ1-5, with D possibly TRBD1 on 5 matching bases. CDR1 is SNHLY, CDR2 FYNNEI, per germline. The CDR3 is made up of 14 amino acids. With 4 bases removed from V and 7 bases from J, the gap between germline ends came to 14 bases.

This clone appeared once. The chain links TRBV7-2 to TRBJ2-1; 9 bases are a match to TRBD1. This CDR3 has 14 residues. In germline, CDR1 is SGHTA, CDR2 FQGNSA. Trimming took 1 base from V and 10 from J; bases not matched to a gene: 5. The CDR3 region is CASSLDRGPLEQFF. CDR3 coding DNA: TGTGCCAGCAGCTTAGACAGGGGGCCTCTAGAGCAGTTCTTC.

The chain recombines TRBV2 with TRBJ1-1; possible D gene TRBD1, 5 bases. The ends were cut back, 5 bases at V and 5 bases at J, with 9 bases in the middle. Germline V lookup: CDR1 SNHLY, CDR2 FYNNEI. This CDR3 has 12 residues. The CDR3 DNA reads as TGTGCCAGCAGTCCGGAGGGGACTGAAGCTTTCTTT. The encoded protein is CASSPEGTEAFF.

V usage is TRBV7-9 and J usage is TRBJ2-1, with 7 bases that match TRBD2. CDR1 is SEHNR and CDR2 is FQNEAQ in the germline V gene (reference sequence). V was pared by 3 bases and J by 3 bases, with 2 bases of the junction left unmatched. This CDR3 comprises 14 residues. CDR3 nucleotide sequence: TGTGCCAGCAGCTTGACTAGCAGCTACAATGAGCAGTTCTTC. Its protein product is CASSLTSSYNEQFF. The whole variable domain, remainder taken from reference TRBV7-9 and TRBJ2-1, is DTGVSQNPRHKITKRGQNVTFRCDPISEHNRLYWYRQTLGQGPEFLTYFQNEAQLEKSRLLSDRFSAERPKGSFSTLEIQRTEQGDSAMYLCASSLTSSYNEQFFGPGTRLTVL.

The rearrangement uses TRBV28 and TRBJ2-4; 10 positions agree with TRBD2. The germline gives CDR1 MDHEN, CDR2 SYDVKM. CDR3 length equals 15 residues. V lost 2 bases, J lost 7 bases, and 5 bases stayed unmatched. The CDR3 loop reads CASSLRTSGRNIQYF. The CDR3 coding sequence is TGTGCCAGCAGTTTACGGACTAGCGGCAGGAACATTCAGTACTTC.

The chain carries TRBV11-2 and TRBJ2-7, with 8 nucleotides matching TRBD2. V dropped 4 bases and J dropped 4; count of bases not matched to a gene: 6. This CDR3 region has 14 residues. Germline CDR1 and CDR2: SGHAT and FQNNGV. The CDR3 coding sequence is TGTGCCAGCAGCTCAGGACTAGCTTTTTACGAGCAGTACTTC. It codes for CASSSGLAFYEQYF.

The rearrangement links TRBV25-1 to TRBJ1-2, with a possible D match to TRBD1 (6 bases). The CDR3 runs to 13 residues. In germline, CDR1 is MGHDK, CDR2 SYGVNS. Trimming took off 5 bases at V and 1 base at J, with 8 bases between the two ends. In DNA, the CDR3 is TGTGCCAGCAGTCGGACAGATAACTATGGCTACACCTTC. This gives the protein CASSRTDNYGYTF.

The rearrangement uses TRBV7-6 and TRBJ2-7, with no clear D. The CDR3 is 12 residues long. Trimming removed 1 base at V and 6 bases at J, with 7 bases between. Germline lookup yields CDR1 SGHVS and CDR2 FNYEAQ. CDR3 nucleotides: TGTGCCAGCAGCTTAGTATTATCCGAGCAGTACTTC. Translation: CASSLVLSEQYF.

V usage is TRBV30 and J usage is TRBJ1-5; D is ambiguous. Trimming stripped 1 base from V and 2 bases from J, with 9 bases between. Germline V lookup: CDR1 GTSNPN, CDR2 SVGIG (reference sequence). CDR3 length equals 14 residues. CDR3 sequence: CAWSEMFGNQPQHF. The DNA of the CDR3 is TGTGCCTGGAGTGAAATGTTTGGCAATCAGCCCCAGCATTTT. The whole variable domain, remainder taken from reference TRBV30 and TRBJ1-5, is SQTIHQWPATLVQPVGSPLSLECTVEGTSNPNLYWYRQAAGRGLQLLFYSVGIGQISSEVPQNLSASRPQDRQFILSSKKLLLSDSGFYLCAWSEMFGNQPQHFGDGTRLSIL.

CDR3 sequence reads: CASSFSPGQGVLRGNIQYF. The CDR3 region has the DNA TGTGCCAGCAGTTTTAGTCCGGGACAGGGCGTTTTGAGGGGAAACATTCAGTACTTC. This chain uses TRBV28 with TRBJ2-4; 9 bases align to TRBD1. This CDR3 spans 19 amino acids. The V segment lost 3 bases and the J segment 6 bases; nucleotides outside the gene matches: 18. Germline V gives CDR1 MDHEN, CDR2 SYDVKM.

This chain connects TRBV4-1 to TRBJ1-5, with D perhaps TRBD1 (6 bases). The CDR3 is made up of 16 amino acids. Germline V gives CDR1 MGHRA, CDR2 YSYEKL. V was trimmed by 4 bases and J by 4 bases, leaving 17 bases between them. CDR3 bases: TGCGCCAGCAGCCCGGACGGAGGGGGGCGGAATCAGCCCCAGCATTTT. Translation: CASSPDGGGRNQPQHF.

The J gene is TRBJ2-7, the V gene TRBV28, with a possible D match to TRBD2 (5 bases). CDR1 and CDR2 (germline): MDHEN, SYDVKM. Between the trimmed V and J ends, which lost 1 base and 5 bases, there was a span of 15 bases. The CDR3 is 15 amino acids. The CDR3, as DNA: TGTGCCAGCAGTTTATCGACGGACTCTCTTAACGAGCAGTACTTC. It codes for CASSLSTDSLNEQYF.

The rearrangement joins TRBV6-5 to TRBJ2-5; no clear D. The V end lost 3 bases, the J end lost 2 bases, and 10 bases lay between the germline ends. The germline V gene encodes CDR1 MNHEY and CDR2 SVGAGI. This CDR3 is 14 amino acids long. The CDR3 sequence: CASSYTAVQETQYF. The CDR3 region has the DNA TGTGCCAGCAGTTATACCGCGGTTCAAGAGACCCAGTACTTC.

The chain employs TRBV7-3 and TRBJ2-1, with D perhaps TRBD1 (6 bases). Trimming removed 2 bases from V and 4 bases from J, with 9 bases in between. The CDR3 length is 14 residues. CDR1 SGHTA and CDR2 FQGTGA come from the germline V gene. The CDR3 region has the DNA TGTGCCAGCAGCTTACGGACAGCTTACAATGAGCAGTTCTTC. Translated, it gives CASSLRTAYNEQFF. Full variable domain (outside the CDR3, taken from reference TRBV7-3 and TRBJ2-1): GAGVSQTPSNKVTEKGKYVELRCDPISGHTALYWYRQSLGQGPEFLIYFQGTGAADDSGLPNDRFFAVRPEGSVSTLKIQRTERGDSAVYLCASSLRTAYNEQFFGPGTRLTVL.

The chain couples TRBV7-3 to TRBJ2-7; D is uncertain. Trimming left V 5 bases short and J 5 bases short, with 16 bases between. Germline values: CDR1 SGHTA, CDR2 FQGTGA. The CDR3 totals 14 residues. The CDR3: CASSVPLVSHEQYF. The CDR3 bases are TGTGCCAGCAGCGTACCGCTGGTTAGCCACGAGCAGTACTTC. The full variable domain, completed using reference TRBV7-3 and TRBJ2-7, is GAGVSQTPSNKVTEKGKYVELRCDPISGHTALYWYRQSLGQGPEFLIYFQGTGAADDSGLPNDRFFAVRPEGSVSTLKIQRTERGDSAVYLCASSVPLVSHEQYFGPGTRLTVT.

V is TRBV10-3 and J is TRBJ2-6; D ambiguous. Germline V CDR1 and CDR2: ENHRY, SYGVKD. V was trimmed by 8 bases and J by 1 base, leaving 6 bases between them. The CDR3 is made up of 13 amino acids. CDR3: CAIGPSGANVLTF. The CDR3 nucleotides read TGTGCCATCGGGCCTTCTGGGGCCAACGTCCTGACTTTC.

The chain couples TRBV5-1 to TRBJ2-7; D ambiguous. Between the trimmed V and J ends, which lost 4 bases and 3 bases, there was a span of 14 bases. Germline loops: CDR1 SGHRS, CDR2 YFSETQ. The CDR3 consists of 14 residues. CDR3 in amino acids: CASSASSANYEQYF. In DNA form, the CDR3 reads TGCGCCAGCAGCGCCTCATCGGCGAACTACGAGCAGTACTTC.

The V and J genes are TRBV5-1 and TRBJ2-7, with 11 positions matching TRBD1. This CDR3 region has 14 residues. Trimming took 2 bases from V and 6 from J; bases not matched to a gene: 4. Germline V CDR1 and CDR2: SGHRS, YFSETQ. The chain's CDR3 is CASSFRTGGPEQYF. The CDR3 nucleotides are TGCGCCAGCAGCTTCCGGACAGGGGGCCCCGAGCAGTACTTC.

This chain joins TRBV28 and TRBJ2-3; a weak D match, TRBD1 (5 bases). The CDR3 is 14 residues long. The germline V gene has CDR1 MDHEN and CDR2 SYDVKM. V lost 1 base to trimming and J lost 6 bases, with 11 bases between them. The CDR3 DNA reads TGTGCCAGCAGTTTATTAGGGGCAGGTGATACGCAGTATTTT. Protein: CASSLLGAGDTQYF.